Below are 23 T cell receptor beta chains sequenced from a single sample in a study of blood T cell repertoires in COVID-19. Sequenced by immunoSEQ multiplex PCR; TCRdb stores in-frame clones only, minus some. The table has around 330,000 clones, more than 90% seen once; the top ten hold around 2.6%. Sequencing was performed on PBMCs or T cells enriched from blood (not recorded which). Receptors originate from a man aged 60 to 75 who had recovered from COVID-19.

This clone turned up a few times. This chain connects TRBV9 to TRBJ1-4; a weak D match, TRBD1 (6 bases). Trimming pared 1 base from V and 8 bases from J, leaving 12 bases between. The germline CDR1 and CDR2 sequences are SGDLS and YYNGEE. CDR3 length: 14 amino acids. The CDR3: CASSVSSRGEKLFF. Here the CDR3 DNA reads TGTGCCAGCAGCGTAAGTTCCAGGGGCGAAAAACTGTTTTTT. Using reference TRBV9 and TRBJ1-4 for the parts outside the CDR3, the full variable domain is DSGVTQTPKHLITATGQRVTLRCSPRSGDLSVYWYQQSLDQGLQFLIQYYNGEERAKGNILERFSAQQFPDLHSELNLSSLELGDSALYFCASSVSSRGEKLFFGSGTQLSVL.

The chain recombines TRBV6-5 with TRBJ1-6; D is perhaps TRBD1 (5 bases). V lost 2 bases and J lost 6, with 8 bases in between. CDR3 length equals 14 residues. Germline CDR1 and CDR2: MNHEY and SVGAGI. CDR3 amino acids: CASSYRGLNSPLHF. In DNA form, the CDR3 reads TGTGCCAGCAGTTACAGGGGCCTTAATTCACCCCTCCACTTT.

V and J are TRBV4-2 and TRBJ1-6, with D hard to call. The CDR3 is made up of 15 amino acids. Germline V gene lookup returns CDR1 LGHNA and CDR2 YNFKEQ. Deletions cut 0 bases from V and 9 bases from J, with 12 bases between. CDR3 sequence reads: CASSQDSGPGSPLHF. As DNA, the CDR3 is TGTGCCAGCAGCCAAGATTCAGGCCCTGGTTCACCCCTCCACTTT.

CDR3 amino acids: CASSTDSNQPQHF. The CDR3 DNA sequence: TGCGCCAGCAGCACCGACAGTAATCAGCCCCAGCATTTT. The chain employs TRBV5-1 and TRBJ1-5, with a weak D call TRBD1 (5 bases). Germline V gene data show CDR1 as SGHRS and CDR2 as YFSETQ. The CDR3 covers 13 residues. Trimming shortened V by 4 bases and J by 4 bases, and 9 bases separated the two germline ends. Together with reference TRBV5-1 and TRBJ1-5, the CDR3 gives the full variable domain: KAGVTQTPRYLIKTRGQQVTLSCSPISGHRSVSWYQQTPGQGLQFLFEYFSETQRNKGNFPGRFSGRQFSNSRSEMNVSTLELGDSALYLCASSTDSNQPQHFGDGTRLSIL.

Notes on this clone: Within the sample, other DNA sequences also encode this same CDR3. The genes are TRBV5-1 and TRBJ1-1; the D gene is possibly TRBD1 (6 bases). Between the trimmed V and J ends, which lost 4 bases and 6 bases, there was a span of 10 bases. The CDR3 totals 12 residues. CDR1 is SGHRS and CDR2 is YFSETQ in the germline V gene. For the CDR3, the DNA is TGCGCCAGCAGCCTCAGGGGCCCTGAAGCTTTCTTT. Protein: CASSLRGPEAFF.

V is TRBV6-5 and J is TRBJ1-4, with 9 positions matching TRBD1. Germline loops: CDR1 MNHEY, CDR2 SVGAGI. The CDR3 is made up of 14 amino acids. Germline trimming cut 7 bases from V and 6 bases from J; bases unmatched to any gene: 6. The CDR3 sequence: CASTADRGYEKLFF. The CDR3 coding sequence is TGTGCCAGCACCGCGGACAGGGGCTATGAAAAACTGTTTTTT.

This clone is a singleton in its sample. The rearrangement joins TRBV2 to TRBJ1-2; no definite D call. V was cut by 3 bases and J by 0 bases, with 11 bases left in between. The germline CDR1 and CDR2 sequences are SNHLY and FYNNEI. The CDR3 sequence is 15 residues long. The CDR3 sequence: CASSERRKPNYGYTF. The CDR3 DNA sequence: TGTGCCAGCAGTGAGCGCAGGAAGCCTAACTATGGCTACACCTTC.

The sample holds a few counts of this clone. The V call is TRBV30, the J call TRBJ1-2, with D tentatively TRBD1 (5 bases). The CDR3 has 13 residues. CDR1 GTSNPN and CDR2 SVGIG come from the germline V gene (reference sequence). Trimming removed 4 bases from V and 8 bases from J, with 17 bases in between. The CDR3 DNA reads TGTGCCTGGATCCAGAGCCCGGGGGGAGGCTACACCTTC. Translated, it gives CAWIQSPGGGYTF.

CDR3 nucleotide sequence: TGCGCCAGCAAGCTGGGGTTTTTGGAGGCCGGGGAGCTGTTTTTT. Encoded protein: CASKLGFLEAGELFF. The chain is built from TRBV5-1 and TRBJ2-2, with a tentative D call TRBD2 (5 bases). The CDR3 spans 15 residues. V was trimmed by 6 bases and J by 6 bases, leaving 18 bases between them. Germline CDR1 is SGHRS and CDR2 is YFSETQ.

There are a few counts of this clone. The chain employs TRBV30 and TRBJ2-7; the match to TRBD2 covers 12 bases. The CDR3 covers 15 residues. Per the germline V gene, CDR1 is GTSNPN and CDR2 is SVGIG (reference sequence). V trimming: 5 bases; J trimming: 2 bases; junction bases outside the gene matches: 7. CDR3 sequence (DNA): TGTGCCTGGTGTGGGGGACTAGCGGGTACCTACGAGCAGTACTTC. This translates into CAWCGGLAGTYEQYF. The full variable domain, completed using reference TRBV30 and TRBJ2-7, is SQTIHQWPATLVQPVGSPLSLECTVEGTSNPNLYWYRQAAGRGLQLLFYSVGIGQISSEVPQNLSASRPQDRQFILSSKKLLLSDSGFYLCAWCGGLAGTYEQYFGPGTRLTVT.

The chain recombines TRBV19 with TRBJ2-5; 11 bases are shared with TRBD2. With V trimmed by 1 base and J by 5 bases, 9 bases remained unmatched. The CDR3 covers 17 residues. Germline loops: CDR1 LNHDA, CDR2 SQIVND (reference sequence). The CDR3 reads CASSIALTASGRETQYF. In DNA form, the CDR3 reads TGTGCCAGTAGTATAGCCCTTACGGCTAGCGGGAGGGAGACCCAGTACTTC.

This sequence joins TRBV6-2 or TRBV6-3 and TRBJ2-7, with TRBD2 as a possible D gene (5 bases). The ends were cut back, 2 bases at V and 3 bases at J, with 20 bases in the middle. The CDR3 is 17 residues long. The germline gives CDR1 MNHEY, CDR2 SVGEGT. The CDR3 DNA is TGTGCCAGCAGTTACCTAACCCGGCCCAAAGGACTCTACGAGCAGTACTTC. This codes for CASSYLTRPKGLYEQYF.

This chain connects TRBV11-2 to TRBJ1-1, with a tentative D call TRBD1 (5 bases). V gave up 3 bases and J gave up 7 bases, with 18 bases separating them. Germline CDR1 is SGHAT and CDR2 is FQNNGV. The CDR3 runs to 15 residues. CDR3 sequence reads: CASSLEGLSIGEAFF. In DNA form, the CDR3 reads TGTGCCAGCAGCTTGGAGGGGTTAAGTATTGGTGAAGCTTTCTTT.

The chain carries TRBV15 and TRBJ1-3; 10 bases fit TRBD1. J lost 1 base, V lost 5 bases, and 5 bases had no gene match. The CDR3 length is 16 residues. From germline, CDR1 is LNHNV and CDR2 YYDKDF (reference sequence). The CDR3 reads CATSGGQGLSGNTIYF. CDR3 bases: TGTGCCACCAGCGGGGGACAGGGGCTTTCTGGAAACACCATATATTTT.

This chain's CDR3 is CASSYMQGGEAFF. For the CDR3, the DNA is TGTGCCAGCAGTTATATGCAGGGCGGTGAAGCTTTCTTT. The rearrangement uses TRBV6-5 and TRBJ1-1; D is perhaps TRBD1 (5 bases). The CDR3 has 13 residues. The germline V gene has CDR1 MNHEY and CDR2 SVGAGI. V dropped 3 bases and J dropped 7 bases, with 12 bases sitting between them.

The CDR3 sequence is CASSLKSRRLDTEAFF. The CDR3 DNA follows: TGTGCCAGCAGCTTAAAGTCGAGGAGATTGGACACTGAAGCTTTCTTT. The V and J genes are TRBV11-2 and TRBJ1-1; no reliable D call. Germline V gene sequence: CDR1 SGHAT, CDR2 FQNNGV. Trimming pared 2 bases from V and 3 bases from J, leaving 16 bases between. The CDR3 contains 16 residues.

The V and J genes are TRBV7-3 and TRBJ2-1, with 9 bases that match TRBD1. Germline V gives CDR1 SGHTA, CDR2 FQGTGA. CDR3 length: 14 residues. The J segment lost 8 bases and the V segment lost 4 bases, leaving 6 bases of the junction unmatched. DNA of the CDR3: TGTGCCAGCAGCTCCGGGACAGGGAGTCATGAGCAGTTCTTC. Translated, it gives CASSSGTGSHEQFF.

The V call is TRBV18, the J call TRBJ1-5; D remains ambiguous. The CDR3 consists of 17 residues. The V end lost 2 bases, the J end lost 0 bases, and 14 bases lay between the germline ends. Germline CDR1 is KGHSH and CDR2 is LQKENI. CDR3 in DNA: TGTGCCAGCTCACCAGGTAATTCAGATTCTAGCAATCAGCCCCAGCATTTT. It specifies CASSPGNSDSSNQPQHF.

A few counts support this clone. The chain joins TRBV7-9 to TRBJ1-2, with 7 bases matching TRBD1. V was clipped by 2 bases and J by 7 bases; unmatched bases: 7. The CDR3 totals 14 residues. The germline V gene has CDR1 SEHNR and CDR2 FQNEAQ (reference sequence). CDR3 DNA: TGTGCCAGCAGCTTACCCGCAGGGGGTGGTGGCTACACCTTC. Its protein product is CASSLPAGGGGYTF.

The chain couples TRBV4-1 to TRBJ2-1; 7 positions agree with TRBD2. The CDR3 sequence is 13 residues long. The junction had 7 bases not matched to a gene; V was cut back by 5 bases and J by 9 bases. CDR1 and CDR2 (germline): MGHRA, YSYEKL. DNA for the CDR3: TGCGCCAGCAGCATCCGGAGCGGGGCTGAGCAGTTCTTC. Translation gives CASSIRSGAEQFF.

The rearrangement uses TRBV9 and TRBJ1-4; 8 bases are a match to TRBD1. V trimming: 3 bases; J trimming: 12 bases; junction bases outside the gene matches: 19. This CDR3 has 17 residues. From germline, CDR1 is SGDLS and CDR2 YYNGEE. CDR3: CASSGSHTQGVKGELFF. CDR3 DNA: TGTGCCAGCAGCGGATCTCACACACAGGGGGTGAAAGGAGAACTGTTTTTT.

This clone was observed once. The J gene is TRBJ1-3, the V gene TRBV10-2; the D is unclear. The CDR3 totals 14 residues. V was shortened by 8 bases and J by 0 bases, with 11 bases between the two germline ends. CDR1 and CDR2 (germline): WSHSY, SAAADI. As DNA, the CDR3 is TGCGCCAGCGGGCGAACAGACTCTGGAAACACCATATATTTT. Its translation is CASGRTDSGNTIYF.

V and J are TRBV14 and TRBJ2-1; 8 bases line up with TRBD2. Germline CDR1 and CDR2: SGHDN and FVKESK. Trimming took 0 bases from V and 12 from J; bases not matched to a gene: 10. This CDR3 spans 15 amino acids. CDR3 DNA sequence: TGTGCCAGCAGCCAAGAGGTTTACACTAGCGGATGGCAGTTCTTC. Its translation: CASSQEVYTSGWQFF.